What follows are 7 T cell receptor beta chains derived from one specimen sequenced in a study of blood T cell repertoires in COVID-19. The table came from immunoSEQ multiplex PCR; TCRdb's copy has only in-frame clones and leaves some out. This table holds under 300,000 clones, less than 85% found once. Sequencing was carried out using peripheral blood. The receptors here all came from a woman at least 80 years old with active or convalescent COVID-19.

The chain carries TRBV11-2 and TRBJ1-2; 7 bases line up with TRBD1. J gave up 1 base and V 6 bases, and 8 bases lay outside the gene matches. This CDR3 region has 15 residues. Germline V gives CDR1 SGHAT, CDR2 FQNNGV. CDR3 protein: CASRTTGTGNYGYTF. The CDR3 region has the DNA TGTGCCAGCAGGACGACAGGGACCGGTAACTATGGCTACACCTTC.

The genes are TRBV5-1 and TRBJ1-2, with D perhaps TRBD1 (5 bases). There are 14 residues in the CDR3. CDR1 is SGHRS, CDR2 YFSETQ, per germline. V was cut by 4 bases and J by 1 base, with 11 bases left in between. The CDR3 DNA follows: TGCGCCAGCAGCCTGACAGCAGATAACTATGGCTACACCTTC. As protein: CASSLTADNYGYTF.

V gene TRBV5-1 combines with J gene TRBJ2-5, with 11 bases fitting TRBD2. The CDR3 length is 15 residues. Losses at the gene ends were 4 bases for V and 6 bases for J; bases not matched to a gene: 8. Germline V gene lookup returns CDR1 SGHRS and CDR2 YFSETQ. DNA for the CDR3: TGCGCCAGCAGCCTATCGGGACTAGCGGCGCAGACCCAGTACTTC. It specifies CASSLSGLAAQTQYF.

This clone was seen a few times. CDR3 region: CATSTGTARDQPQHF. CDR3 nucleotide sequence: TGTGCCACCAGCACCGGGACAGCTAGAGATCAGCCCCAGCATTTT. This chain connects TRBV15 to TRBJ1-5; 7 positions agree with TRBD1. After removal of 4 bases from V and 5 bases from J, the junction contained 8 bases not matched to a gene. The CDR3 has 15 amino acids. Germline CDR1 LNHNV, CDR2 YYDKDF (reference sequence).

The chain links TRBV7-8 to TRBJ1-3; TRBD1 might be the D (5 bases). The V gene lost 4 bases and the J gene lost 4 bases, with 14 bases spanning the gap. The CDR3 contains 15 residues. Germline V CDR1 and CDR2: SGHVS, FQNEAQ. CDR3 amino acids: CASSSTGVRGNTIYF. The CDR3 coding sequence is TGTGCCAGCAGCTCAACAGGAGTGAGGGGAAACACCATATATTTT.

This chain uses TRBV7-8 with TRBJ1-1; D is undetermined. This CDR3 is built from 13 residues. The ends were cut back, 4 bases at V and 3 bases at J, with 9 bases in the middle. CDR1 SGHVS and CDR2 FQNEAQ come from the germline V gene. The CDR3 sequence is CASSSNTDTEAFF. The CDR3 DNA sequence: TGTGCCAGCAGCTCCAATACGGACACTGAAGCTTTCTTT.

This clone appeared a single time. This sequence joins TRBV5-1 and TRBJ2-1; possible D gene TRBD1, 5 bases. Germline CDR1 reads SGHRS; CDR2 reads YFSETQ. The ends were cut back, 0 bases at V and 3 bases at J, with 10 bases in the middle. The CDR3 totals 15 residues. The CDR3, as DNA: TGCGCCAGCAGCTTGGGAACAGGCCACTACAATGAGCAGTTCTTC. Translating gives CASSLGTGHYNEQFF.